This T cell receptor (beta chain) comes out of a study of cytomegalovirus exposure and HLA in healthy donors. Study overall: As released early, the data held around 80 million unique TCRs from HLA-typed donors. Findings and limits, study-wide: What TCR beta sequences reportedly achieved was accurate prediction of HLA-A and HLA-B alleles in most subjects. Reports showed the classifier diagnosing cytomegalovirus status with high specificity and sensitivity.

Germline V gives CDR1 SGHRS, CDR2 YFSETQ. The CDR3 has 16 residues. V was clipped by 5 bases and J by 0 bases; unmatched bases: 11. A word on this clone: The antigen remains undetermined.

Both 60 Vbeta primers and 13 Jbeta primers went into the PCR. Generated by immunoSEQ multiplex PCR, the TCRdb table keeps only in-frame clones and is missing some. The repertoire holds 50,000 to 65,000 clones, over 60% seen once, with 25% in the top ten. The source material was PBMCs. The receptor comes from a man between 50 and 59 years old in good health and CMV-seropositive. The chain couples TRBV5-1 to TRBJ2-7, with 7 bases fitting TRBD1. CDR3 in DNA: TGCGCCAGCAGTTCATTACCGGGACAGAGCTCCTACGAGCAGTACTTC. Amino acids: CASSSLPGQSSYEQYF.